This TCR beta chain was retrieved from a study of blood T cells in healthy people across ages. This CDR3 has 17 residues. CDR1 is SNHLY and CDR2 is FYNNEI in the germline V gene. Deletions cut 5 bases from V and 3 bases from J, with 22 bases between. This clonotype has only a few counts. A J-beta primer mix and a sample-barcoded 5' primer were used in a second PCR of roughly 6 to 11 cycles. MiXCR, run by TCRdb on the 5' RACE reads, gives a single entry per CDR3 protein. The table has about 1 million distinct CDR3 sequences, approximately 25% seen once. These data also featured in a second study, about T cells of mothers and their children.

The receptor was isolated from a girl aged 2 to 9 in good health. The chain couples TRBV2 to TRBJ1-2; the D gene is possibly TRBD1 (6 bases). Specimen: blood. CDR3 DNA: TGTGCCAGCAGTTTCGATCACTTACAGGGTGGAGACTATGGCTACACCTTC. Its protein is CASSFDHLQGGDYGYTF.